What follows describes a single TCR beta chain. The antigen remains undetermined. Vbeta (60) and Jbeta (13) primers were used in the PCR. Assay used: immunoSEQ multiplex PCR; TCRdb lists only in-frame clones, some missing. The repertoire holds approximately 140,000 clones, with roughly 86% as singletons. The CDR3 contains 12 residues. Per the germline V gene, CDR1 is SGHNT and CDR2 is YENEEA. V was pared by 7 bases and J by 6 bases, with 7 bases between. This record comes from a study of cytomegalovirus exposure and HLA in healthy donors. Study conclusions and caveats: The records held CMV serostatus as the only immune exposure information.

The rearrangement links TRBV11-3 to TRBJ1-6; the D is unclear. The source of this sequence is a woman aged 40 to 50 in good health and CMV-seronegative. Material: PBMCs. The CDR3 sequence is CASTFSNSPLHF. CDR3 bases: TGTGCCAGCACCTTCTCTAATTCACCCCTCCACTTT.